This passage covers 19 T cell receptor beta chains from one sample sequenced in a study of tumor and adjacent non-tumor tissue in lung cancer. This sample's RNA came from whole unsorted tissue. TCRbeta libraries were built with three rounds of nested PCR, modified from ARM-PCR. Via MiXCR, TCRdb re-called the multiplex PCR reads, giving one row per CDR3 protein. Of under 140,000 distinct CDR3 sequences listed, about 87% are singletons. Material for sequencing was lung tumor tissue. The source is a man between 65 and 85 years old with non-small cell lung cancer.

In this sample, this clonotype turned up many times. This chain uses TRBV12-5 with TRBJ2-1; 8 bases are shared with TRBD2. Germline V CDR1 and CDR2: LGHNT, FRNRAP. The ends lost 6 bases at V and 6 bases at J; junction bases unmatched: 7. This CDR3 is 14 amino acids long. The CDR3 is CASGRGGLSNEQFF. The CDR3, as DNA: TGTGCTAGTGGCCGGGGGGGCCTAAGCAATGAGCAGTTCTTC.

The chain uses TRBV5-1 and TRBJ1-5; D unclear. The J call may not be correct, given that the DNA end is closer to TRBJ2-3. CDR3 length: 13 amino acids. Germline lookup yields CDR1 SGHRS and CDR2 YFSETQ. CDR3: CASSLGRSQPQYF. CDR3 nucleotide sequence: TGCGCCAGCAGCTTAGGACGGAGTCAGCCCCAGTATTTT.

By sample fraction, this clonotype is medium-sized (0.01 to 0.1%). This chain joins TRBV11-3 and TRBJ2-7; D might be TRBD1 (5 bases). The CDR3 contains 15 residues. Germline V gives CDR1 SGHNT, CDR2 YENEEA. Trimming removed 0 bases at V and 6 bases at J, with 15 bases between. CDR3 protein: CASSLDGAQAREQYF. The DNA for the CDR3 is TGTGCCAGCAGCTTAGATGGGGCCCAGGCTCGCGAGCAGTACTTC.

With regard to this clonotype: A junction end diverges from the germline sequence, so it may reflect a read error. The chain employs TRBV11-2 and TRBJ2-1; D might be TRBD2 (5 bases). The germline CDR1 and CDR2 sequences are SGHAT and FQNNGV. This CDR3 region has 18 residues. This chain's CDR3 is CASSLHMQDWASYNEQFF. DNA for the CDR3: TGCGCCAGCAGTTTACATATGCAGGACTGGGCCTCCTACAATGAGCAGTTCTTC. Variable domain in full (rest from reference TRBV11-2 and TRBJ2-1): EAGVAQSPRYKIIEKRQSVAFWCNPISGHATLYWYQQILGQGPKLLIQFQNNGVVDDSQLPKDRFSAERLKGVDSTLKIQPAKLEDSAVYLCASSLHMQDWASYNEQFFGPGTRLTVL.

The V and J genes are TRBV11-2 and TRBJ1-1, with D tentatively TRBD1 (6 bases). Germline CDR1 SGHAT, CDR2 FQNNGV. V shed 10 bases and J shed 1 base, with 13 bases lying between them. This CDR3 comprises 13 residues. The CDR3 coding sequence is TGTGCCAACGGCTTGACAGGGAACACTGAAGCTTTCTTT. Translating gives CANGLTGNTEAFF.

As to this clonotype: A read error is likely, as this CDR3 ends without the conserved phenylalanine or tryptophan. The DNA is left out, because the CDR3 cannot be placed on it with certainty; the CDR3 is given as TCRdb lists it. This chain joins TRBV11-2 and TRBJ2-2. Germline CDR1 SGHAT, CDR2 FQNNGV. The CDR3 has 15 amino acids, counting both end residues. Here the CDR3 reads CASSPCGTYTGELLS.

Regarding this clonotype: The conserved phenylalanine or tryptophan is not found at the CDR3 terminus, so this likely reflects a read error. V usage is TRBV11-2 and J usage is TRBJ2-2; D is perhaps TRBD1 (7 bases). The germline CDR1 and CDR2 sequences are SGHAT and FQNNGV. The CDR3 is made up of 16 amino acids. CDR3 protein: CASSLLGTGVAGGLFI. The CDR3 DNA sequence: TGTGCCAGCAGCTTATTGGGCACAGGGGTTGCCGGGGGGCTGTTTATT.

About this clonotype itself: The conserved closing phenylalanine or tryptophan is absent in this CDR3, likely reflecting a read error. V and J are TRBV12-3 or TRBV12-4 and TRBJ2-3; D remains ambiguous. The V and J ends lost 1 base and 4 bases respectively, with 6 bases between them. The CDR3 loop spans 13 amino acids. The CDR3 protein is CASSLGQPDTQYI. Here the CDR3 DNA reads TGTGCCAGCAGTTTAGGTCAACCAGATACGCAGTATATT.

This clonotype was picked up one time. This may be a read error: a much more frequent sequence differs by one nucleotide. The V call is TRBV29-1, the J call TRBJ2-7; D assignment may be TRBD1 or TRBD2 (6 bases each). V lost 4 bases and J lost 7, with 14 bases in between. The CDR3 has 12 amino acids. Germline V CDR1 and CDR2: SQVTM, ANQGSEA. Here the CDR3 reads CSVGPGAQEQYF. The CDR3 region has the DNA TGCAGCGTTGGTCCGGGGGCTCAGGAGCAGTACTTC.

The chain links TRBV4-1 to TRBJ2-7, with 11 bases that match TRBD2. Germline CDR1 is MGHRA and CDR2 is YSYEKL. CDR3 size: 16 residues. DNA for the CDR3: TGCACTAGCAGCCGGACACTAGCGGGAGAGGGGGACGAGGAATACTTC. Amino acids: CTSSRTLAGEGDEEYF.

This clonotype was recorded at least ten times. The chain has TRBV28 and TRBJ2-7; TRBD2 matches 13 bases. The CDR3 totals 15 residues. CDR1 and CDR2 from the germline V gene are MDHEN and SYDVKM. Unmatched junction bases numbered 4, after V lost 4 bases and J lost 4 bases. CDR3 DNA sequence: TGTGCCAGCAGTTCAAGGACTAGCGGGGGTTACGAGCAGTACTTC. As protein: CASSSRTSGGYEQYF.

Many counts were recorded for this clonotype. The CDR3 DNA reads as TGCAGTGCACTAGCGGGGGGGCAGGAATTTGAGCAGTTCTTC. This translates into CSALAGGQEFEQFF. The chain combines TRBV20-1 with TRBJ2-1, with TRBD2 identical over 13 bases. The trim removed 6 bases at V and 9 bases at J, leaving 8 bases unmatched. CDR1 is DFQATT, CDR2 SNEGSKA, per germline (reference sequence). This CDR3 is built from 14 residues.

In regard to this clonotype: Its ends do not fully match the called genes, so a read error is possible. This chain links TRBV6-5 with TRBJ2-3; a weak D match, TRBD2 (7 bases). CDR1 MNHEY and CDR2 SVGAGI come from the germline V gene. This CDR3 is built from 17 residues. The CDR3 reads CVSSFGTSGGVTDTQYF. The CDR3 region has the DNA TGTGTCAGCAGTTTTGGGACATCGGGGGGAGTGACAGATACGCAGTATTTT.

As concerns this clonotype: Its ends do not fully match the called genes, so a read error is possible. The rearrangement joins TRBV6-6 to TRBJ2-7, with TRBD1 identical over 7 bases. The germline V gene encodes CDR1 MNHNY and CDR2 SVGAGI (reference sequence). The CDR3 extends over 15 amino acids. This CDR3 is CAIKRIGTASYEQYF. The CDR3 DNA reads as TGTGCCATCAAAAGAATCGGGACAGCATCCTACGAGCAATACTTC.

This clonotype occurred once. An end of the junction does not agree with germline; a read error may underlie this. The CDR3 loop is CGSNQWTERKQYF. CDR3 DNA: TGTGGCAGCAACCAATGGACCGAGCGCAAGCAGTACTTC. V gene TRBV11-2 combines with J gene TRBJ2-7, with D uncertain. The V gene's germline CDR1 is SGHAT and CDR2 FQNNGV. The CDR3 runs 13 residues.

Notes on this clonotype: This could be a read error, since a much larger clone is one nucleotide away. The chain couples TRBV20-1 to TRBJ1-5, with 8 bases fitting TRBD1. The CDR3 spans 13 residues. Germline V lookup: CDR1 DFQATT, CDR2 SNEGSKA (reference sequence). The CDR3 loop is CSARTGIVQLQHF. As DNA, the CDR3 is TGCAGTGCCCGGACAGGGATCGTTCAGCTCCAGCATTTT.

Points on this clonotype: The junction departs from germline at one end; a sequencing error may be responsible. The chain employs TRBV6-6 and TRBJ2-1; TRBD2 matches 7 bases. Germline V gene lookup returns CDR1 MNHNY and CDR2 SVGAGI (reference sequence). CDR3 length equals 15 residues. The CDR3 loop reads CASSFGEAGTNERFF. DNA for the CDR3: TGTGCCAGCAGTTTCGGGGAAGCGGGAACCAATGAGCGGTTCTTC.

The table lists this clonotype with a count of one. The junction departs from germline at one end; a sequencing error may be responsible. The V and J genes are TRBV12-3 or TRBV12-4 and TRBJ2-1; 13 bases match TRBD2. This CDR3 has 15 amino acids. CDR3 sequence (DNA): TGTGCCAGCAGGACTAGCGGGAGGATCTACAATGAGCAATTCTTC. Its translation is CASRTSGRIYNEQFF.

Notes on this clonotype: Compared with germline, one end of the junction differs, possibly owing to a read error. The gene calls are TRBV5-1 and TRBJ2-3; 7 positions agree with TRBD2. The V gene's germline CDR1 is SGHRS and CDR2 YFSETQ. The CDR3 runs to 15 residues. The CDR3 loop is CASCTSGMSTDMQYF. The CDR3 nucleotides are TGCGCCAGTTGCACAAGCGGGATGAGCACAGATATGCAGTATTTT.